The present T cell receptor beta chain was sequenced within a study of T cell repertoires in cytomegalovirus infection. The CDR3 is made up of 16 amino acids. Germline V gene lookup returns CDR1 SGHVS and CDR2 FNYEAQ. Trimming cost V 0 bases and J 2 bases, with 11 bases left between them. This clonotype was counted between two and nine times. Its antigen is unknown. The study's findings and limits: HLA-C-restricted CMV clonotypes gave the most frequent clonotype in two of eight donors.

TCRdb fed the reads into MiXCR, producing one record per CDR3 protein. The table has 200,000 to 300,000 distinct CDR3 sequences, around 13% seen once. This clonotype originated in a human donor in good health (CMV status not recorded). Some clones in this sample may be carry-over from other donors' samples. Sequencing was performed on PBMCs. The chain joins TRBV7-6 to TRBJ1-3; D is ambiguous. DNA of the CDR3: TGTGCCAGCAGCTTAGCACAGCGTCACGCTGGAAACACCATATATTTT. Encoded protein: CASSLAQRHAGNTIYF.